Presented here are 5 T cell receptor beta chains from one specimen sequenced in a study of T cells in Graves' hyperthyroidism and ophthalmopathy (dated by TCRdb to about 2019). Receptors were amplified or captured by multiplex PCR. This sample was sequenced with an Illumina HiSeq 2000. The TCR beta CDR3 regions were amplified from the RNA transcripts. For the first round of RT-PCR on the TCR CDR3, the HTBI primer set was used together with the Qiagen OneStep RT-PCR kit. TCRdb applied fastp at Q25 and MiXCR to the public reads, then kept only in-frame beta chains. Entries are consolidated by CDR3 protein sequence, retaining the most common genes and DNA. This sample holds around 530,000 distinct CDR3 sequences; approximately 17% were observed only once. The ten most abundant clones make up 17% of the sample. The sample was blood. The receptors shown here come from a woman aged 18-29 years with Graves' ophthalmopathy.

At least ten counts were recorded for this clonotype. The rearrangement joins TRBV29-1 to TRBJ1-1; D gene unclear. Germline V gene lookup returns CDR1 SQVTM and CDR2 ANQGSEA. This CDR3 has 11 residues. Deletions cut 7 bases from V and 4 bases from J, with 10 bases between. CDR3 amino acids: CSAGEGTEAFF. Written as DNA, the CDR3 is TGCAGCGCCGGGGAGGGCACTGAAGCTTTCTTT.

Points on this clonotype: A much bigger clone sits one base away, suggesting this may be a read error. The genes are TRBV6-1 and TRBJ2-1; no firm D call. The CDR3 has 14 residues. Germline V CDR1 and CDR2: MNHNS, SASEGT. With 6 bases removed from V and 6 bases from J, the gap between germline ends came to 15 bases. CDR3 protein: CASRSATASNEQFF. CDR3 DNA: TGTGCCAGCAGATCGGCCACTGCCAGCAATGAGCAGTTCTTC.

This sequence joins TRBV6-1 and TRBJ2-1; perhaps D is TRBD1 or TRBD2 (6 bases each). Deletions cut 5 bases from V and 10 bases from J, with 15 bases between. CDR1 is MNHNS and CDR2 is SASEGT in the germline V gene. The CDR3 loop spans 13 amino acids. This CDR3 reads CASSYADSGEQFF. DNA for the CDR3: TGTGCCAGCAGTTACGCGGACAGCGGGGAGCAGTTCTTC.

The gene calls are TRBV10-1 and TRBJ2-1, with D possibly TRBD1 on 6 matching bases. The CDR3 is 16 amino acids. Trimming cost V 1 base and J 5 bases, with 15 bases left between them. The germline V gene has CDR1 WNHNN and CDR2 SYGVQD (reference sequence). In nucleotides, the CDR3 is TGCGCCAGCAGTGAGTTCCCCCAGGGGATTGACAATGAGCAGTTCTTC. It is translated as CASSEFPQGIDNEQFF.

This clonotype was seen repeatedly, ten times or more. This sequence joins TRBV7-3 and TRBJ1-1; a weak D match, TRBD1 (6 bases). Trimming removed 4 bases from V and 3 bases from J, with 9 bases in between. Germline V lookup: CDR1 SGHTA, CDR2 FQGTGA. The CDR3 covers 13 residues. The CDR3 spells CASSSTGHTEAFF. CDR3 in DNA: TGTGCCAGCAGCTCAACAGGGCACACTGAAGCTTTCTTT.